Listed below are T cell receptor beta chains from one sample, sequenced in a study of cytomegalovirus exposure and HLA in healthy donors. Clones were sequenced by immunoSEQ multiplex PCR, and TCRdb holds only the in-frame ones, with some missing. The sample consists of 150,000 to 200,000 clones, around four fifths of them appearing once. Sequencing was performed on PBMCs. The receptors stem from a man between 50 and 59 years old in good health and CMV-seropositive. Both conserved end residues are part of each CDR3. A D gene is named only where the DNA matches it firmly.

TRBJ2-7	TRBD1	TRBV5-6	CASSQGQGAPTLQQYF	TGTGCCAGCAGCCAGGGACAGGGGGCGCCTACCCTCCAGCAGTACTTC
TRBJ1-1	-	TRBV29-1	CSVQRTANTEAFF	TGCAGCGTCCAAAGGACAGCGAACACTGAAGCTTTCTTT
TRBJ1-2	-	TRBV2	CASSYVEGWGYTF	TGTGCCAGCAGTTACGTTGAGGGTTGGGGCTACACCTTC
TRBJ2-1	TRBD2	TRBV6-5	CASSYSAGGDNEQFF	TGTGCCAGCAGTTACTCTGCGGGGGGGGACAATGAGCAGTTCTTC
TRBJ2-3	-	TRBV15	CATSRRTDTQYF	TGTGCCACCAGCAGGAGGACAGATACGCAGTATTTT
TRBJ1-1	-	TRBV5-1	CASSLRGSTRGTEAFF	TGCGCCAGCAGCTTGAGGGGCTCCACCAGGGGCACTGAAGCTTTCTTT
TRBJ1-1	-	TRBV19	CASSLLNTEAFF	TGTGCCAGTAGTCTCTTGAACACTGAAGCTTTCTTT
TRBJ1-1	-	TRBV11-2	CASSLRVEAFF	TGTGCCAGCAGCTTGCGAGTTGAAGCTTTCTTT
TRBJ2-1	-	TRBV13	CASSGQGPYNEQFF	TGTGCCAGCAGCGGGCAGGGCCCCTACAATGAGCAGTTCTTC
TRBJ2-6	TRBD2	TRBV5-1	CASNGGGSSGANVLTF	TGCGCCAGCAATGGGGGGGGGAGCTCTGGGGCCAACGTCCTGACTTTC
TRBJ1-2	-	TRBV9	CASSVAQSYGYTF	TGTGCCAGCAGCGTAGCCCAGTCCTATGGCTACACCTTC
TRBJ2-2	-	TRBV4-3	CASSQGLTNTGELFF	TGCGCCAGCAGCCAAGGACTTACGAACACCGGGGAGCTGTTTTTT
TRBJ2-1	-	TRBV15	CATSRGRGGAKNEQFF	TGTGCCACCAGCAGAGGGAGGGGGGGCGCGAAAAATGAGCAGTTCTTC
TRBJ2-5	-	TRBV9	CASSVAGGQETQYF	TGTGCCAGCAGCGTAGCTGGAGGGCAAGAGACCCAGTACTTC
TRBJ2-1	-	TRBV20-1	CSARDPGEQFF	TGCAGTGCTAGAGATCCGGGTGAGCAGTTCTTC
TRBJ2-1	TRBD2	TRBV4-3	CASSLTGTSGREEQFF	TGCGCCAGCAGCCTCACCGGGACTAGCGGGAGGGAAGAGCAGTTCTTC
TRBJ1-1	TRBD1	TRBV5-1	CASTFTPWTGANTEAFF	TGCGCCAGCACCTTTACACCCTGGACAGGGGCGAACACTGAAGCTTTCTTT
TRBJ2-7	-	TRBV11-2	CASSLLWGIDEQYF	TGTGCCAGCAGCCTTTTATGGGGCATTGACGAGCAGTACTTC
TRBJ2-4	TRBD1	TRBV5-1	CASSYQTGVENSQYF	TGCGCCAGCAGCTATCAGACAGGGGTGGAAAACAGTCAGTACTTC
TRBJ2-7	-	TRBV27	CASSFVGAYEQYF	TGTGCCAGCAGTTTTGTGGGAGCCTACGAGCAGTACTTC
TRBJ2-7	TRBD1	TRBV28	CASSKVTGQGKNEQYF	TGTGCCAGCAGCAAAGTAACAGGACAGGGGAAGAACGAGCAGTACTTC
TRBJ2-1	TRBD1	TRBV7-9	CASSLTPGTGPNEQFF	TGTGCCAGCAGCTTAACCCCCGGGACAGGCCCCAATGAGCAGTTCTTC
TRBJ1-5	TRBD1	TRBV30	CAWSGQQGEPQHF	TGTGCCTGGTCGGGACAGCAAGGGGAGCCCCAGCATTTT
TRBJ1-5	-	TRBV4-2	CASSQEAQGGQPQHF	TGTGCCAGCAGCCAAGAGGCCCAGGGTGGGCAGCCCCAGCATTTT
TRBJ2-1	TRBD2	TRBV7-3	CASSLLAGGYNEQFF	TGTGCCAGCAGCTTACTAGCGGGAGGGTACAATGAGCAGTTCTTC